A single sample gave rise to the 18 T cell receptor beta chains below, sequenced in a study of graft-versus-host responses after intestinal transplantation. TCRdb's table, derived via immunoSEQ multiplex PCR, lists solely in-frame clones and lacks some. The data contain about 120,000 clones, 85% to 95% of them singletons. What these receptors recognize is not known. The sequencing here drew on unstimulated CD8+ T cells sorted from spleen or lymph node cells, taken before intestinal transplant. Every receptor here comes from a human donor who received an intestinal transplant.

The chain carries TRBV6-5 and TRBJ1-1, with 8 bases fitting TRBD1. The CDR3 is 14 residues long. V dropped 6 bases and J dropped 4; count of bases not matched to a gene: 7. Germline values: CDR1 MNHEY, CDR2 SVGAGI. CDR3 protein: CASRWGTGRTEAFF. CDR3 coding DNA: TGTGCCAGCAGATGGGGGACAGGTCGCACTGAAGCTTTCTTT.

CDR3 residues: CASSYGPTNTEAFF. The CDR3 DNA reads as TGTGCCAGCAGTTACGGACCGACGAACACTGAAGCTTTCTTT. This chain uses TRBV6-5 with TRBJ1-1; D gene uncertain. Trimming pared 2 bases from V and 1 base from J, leaving 8 bases between. Germline loops: CDR1 MNHEY, CDR2 SVGAGI. The CDR3 is made up of 14 amino acids.

The genes are TRBV7-6 and TRBJ2-7; 7 bases line up with TRBD2. The CDR3 has 17 amino acids. Germline V gives CDR1 SGHVS, CDR2 FNYEAQ. The J segment lost 4 bases and the V segment lost 1 base, leaving 13 bases of the junction unmatched. The CDR3 region has the DNA TGTGCCAGCAGCTTAGGGACCCCCCGGGACTACCCTTACGAGCAGTACTTC. Protein sequence: CASSLGTPRDYPYEQYF. The full variable domain, in which reference TRBV7-6 and TRBJ2-7 provide the parts outside the CDR3, is GAGVSQSPRYKVTKRGQDVALRCDPISGHVSLYWYRQALGQGPEFLTYFNYEAQQDKSGLPNDRFSAERPEGSISTLTIQRTEQRDSAMYRCASSLGTPRDYPYEQYFGPGTRLTVT.

This rearrangement joins TRBV10-3 to TRBJ2-3; 10 bases are a match to TRBD2. Germline CDR1 reads ENHRY; CDR2 reads SYGVKD. The CDR3 sequence is 15 residues long. After removal of 5 bases from V and 2 bases from J, the junction contained 4 bases not matched to a gene. As DNA, the CDR3 is TGTGCCATCAGTCTTAGCGGGAGGCCCACAGATACGCAGTATTTT. Its translation: CAISLSGRPTDTQYF.

The chain uses TRBV15 and TRBJ2-1, with 9 bases aligning to TRBD2. The trim removed 0 bases at V and 2 bases at J, leaving 11 bases unmatched. This CDR3 is 19 amino acids long. CDR1 is LNHNV and CDR2 is YYDKDF in the germline V gene (reference sequence). The CDR3 here is CATSREGSSGRWTYNEQFF. CDR3 nucleotide sequence: TGTGCCACCAGCAGAGAGGGTAGTAGCGGGAGATGGACCTACAATGAGCAGTTCTTC. The full variable domain, rest sourced from reference TRBV15 and TRBJ2-1, is DAMVIQNPRYQVTQFGKPVTLSCSQTLNHNVMYWYQQKSSQAPKLLFHYYDKDFNNEADTPDNFQSRRPNTSFCFLDIRSPGLGDTAMYLCATSREGSSGRWTYNEQFFGPGTRLTVL.

V usage is TRBV19 and J usage is TRBJ2-7, with TRBD2 matching 8 bases. The germline V gene encodes CDR1 LNHDA and CDR2 SQIVND (reference sequence). J lost 6 bases, V lost 3 bases, and 7 bases had no gene match. The CDR3 consists of 14 residues. CDR3 loop: CASSMGTGGLEQYF. For the CDR3, the DNA is TGTGCCAGTAGTATGGGAACGGGAGGGCTCGAGCAGTACTTC.

Note on this clone: At the DNA level, this CDR3 is encoded by other sequences in the same sample as well. The V and J genes are TRBV7-9 and TRBJ1-1, with 9 nucleotides matching TRBD1. The CDR3 is 14 amino acids. Trimming took 0 bases from V and 4 from J; bases not matched to a gene: 0. Germline-derived CDR1 and CDR2 are SEHNR and FQNEAQ (reference sequence). The CDR3 sequence: CASSLATGGTEAFF. CDR3 sequence (DNA): TGTGCCAGCAGCTTAGCGACAGGGGGCACTGAAGCTTTCTTT.

This clone was recorded once. The chain employs TRBV4-3 and TRBJ2-3; weak D call: TRBD2 (5 bases). The V end was cut by 0 bases, the J end by 5 bases, with 15 bases between. Germline CDR1 is LGHNA and CDR2 is YSLEER. The CDR3 has 16 residues. The CDR3 sequence: CASSQEGVAGGDTQYF. In nucleotides, the CDR3 is TGCGCCAGCAGCCAAGAGGGAGTAGCCGGAGGAGATACGCAGTATTTT.

The DNA of the CDR3 is TGTGCCAGCAGCCTCTTAGCGGGAGAGCTTACAGATACGCAGTATTTT. It translates to CASSLLAGELTDTQYF. V gene TRBV5-4 combines with J gene TRBJ2-3, with 9 bases that match TRBD2. Trimming at V came to 4 bases and at J to 3 bases, leaving 9 bases not matched to a gene. The germline gives CDR1 SGHNT, CDR2 YYREEE (reference sequence). CDR3 length: 16 amino acids.

The J gene is TRBJ1-1, the V gene TRBV11-1; D is ambiguous. The V gene lost 1 base and the J gene lost 7 bases, with 19 bases spanning the gap. Germline V CDR1 and CDR2: SGHAT, FQDESV (reference sequence). The CDR3 has 16 amino acids. CDR3 sequence reads: CASSLERVVVADEAFF. The CDR3 DNA is TGTGCCAGCAGCTTAGAGCGGGTCGTGGTGGCGGATGAAGCTTTCTTT.

The chain joins TRBV15 to TRBJ2-3; TRBD2 might be the D (6 bases). Germline CDR1 is LNHNV and CDR2 is YYDKDF (reference sequence). This CDR3 contains 13 residues. Trimming removed 6 bases at V and 4 bases at J, with 11 bases between. CDR3 loop: CATRGPGADTQYF. In DNA form, the CDR3 reads TGTGCCACCAGGGGGCCGGGGGCAGATACGCAGTATTTT. Full variable domain (missing parts from reference TRBV15 and TRBJ2-3): DAMVIQNPRYQVTQFGKPVTLSCSQTLNHNVMYWYQQKSSQAPKLLFHYYDKDFNNEADTPDNFQSRRPNTSFCFLDIRSPGLGDTAMYLCATRGPGADTQYFGPGTRLTVL.

The J gene is TRBJ2-7, the V gene TRBV6-6, with D perhaps TRBD1 (6 bases). The CDR3 is 14 amino acids. Trimming removed 6 bases at V and 5 bases at J, with 17 bases between. Germline lookup yields CDR1 MNHNY and CDR2 SVGAGI (reference sequence). CDR3 nucleotides: TGTGCCAGCAGCCCTGATACAGGGACGAACGAGCAGTACTTC. Its protein is CASSPDTGTNEQYF.

This sequence joins TRBV7-9 and TRBJ2-7; 7 bases fit TRBD1. V was clipped by 5 bases and J by 0 bases; unmatched bases: 1. The CDR3 consists of 13 residues. Germline loops: CDR1 SEHNR, CDR2 FQNEAQ (reference sequence). The CDR3 sequence is CASSRDSSYEQYF. CDR3 bases: TGTGCCAGCAGCCGGGACAGCTCCTACGAGCAGTACTTC.

This chain links TRBV6-4 with TRBJ2-1, with TRBD2 matching 8 bases. The ends lost 5 bases at V and 7 bases at J; junction bases unmatched: 1. Germline loops: CDR1 MRHNA, CDR2 SNTAGT. The CDR3 is 12 amino acids. CDR3 nucleotide sequence: TGTGCCAGCAGTCCGGGAGGGAATGAGCAGTTCTTC. It encodes CASSPGGNEQFF.

The rearrangement joins TRBV9 to TRBJ2-3; 9 bases align to TRBD2. CDR1 and CDR2 from the germline V gene are SGDLS and YYNGEE. The V gene end was trimmed by 0 bases and the J gene end by 1 base; junction bases not matched to a gene: 3. The CDR3 is 16 residues long. CDR3 amino acids: CASSVGSSGGTDTQYF. For the CDR3, the DNA is TGTGCCAGCAGCGTAGGGTCTAGCGGGGGCACAGATACGCAGTATTTT.

The chain has TRBV13 and TRBJ2-7, with TRBD2 matching over 8 bases. In germline, CDR1 is PRHDT, CDR2 FYEKMQ (reference sequence). The CDR3 loop spans 14 amino acids. V was pared by 0 bases and J by 6 bases, with 4 bases of the junction left unmatched. This chain's CDR3 is CASSLGGRASEQYF. Here the CDR3 DNA reads TGTGCCAGCAGCTTAGGCGGGAGGGCCAGCGAGCAGTACTTC. The full variable domain, its missing parts supplied by reference TRBV13 and TRBJ2-7, is AAGVIQSPRHLIKEKRETATLKCYPIPRHDTVYWYQQGPGQDPQFLISFYEKMQSDKGSIPDRFSAQQFSDYHSELNMSSLELGDSALYFCASSLGGRASEQYFGPGTRLTVT.

The chain is built from TRBV27 and TRBJ2-5, with 11 bases lining up with TRBD1. J lost 4 bases, V lost 5 bases, and 9 bases had no gene match. This CDR3 is built from 16 residues. Per the germline V gene, CDR1 is MNHEY and CDR2 is SMNVEV (reference sequence). The CDR3 nucleotides read TGTGCCAGCAGTCCACCGGACAGGGGGCGGGTAGAGACCCAGTACTTC. Amino acids: CASSPPDRGRVETQYF.

This rearrangement joins TRBV6-4 to TRBJ2-5; either TRBD1 or TRBD2 may supply D (5 bases each). The V end lost 9 bases, the J end lost 2 bases, and 19 bases lay between the germline ends. The length of the CDR3 is 15 residues. Per germline, CDR1 MRHNA and CDR2 SNTAGT. For the CDR3, the DNA is TGTGCCAGGACTAAAAGAGGGGTTGAACAAGAGACCCAGTACTTC. Amino acids: CARTKRGVEQETQYF.